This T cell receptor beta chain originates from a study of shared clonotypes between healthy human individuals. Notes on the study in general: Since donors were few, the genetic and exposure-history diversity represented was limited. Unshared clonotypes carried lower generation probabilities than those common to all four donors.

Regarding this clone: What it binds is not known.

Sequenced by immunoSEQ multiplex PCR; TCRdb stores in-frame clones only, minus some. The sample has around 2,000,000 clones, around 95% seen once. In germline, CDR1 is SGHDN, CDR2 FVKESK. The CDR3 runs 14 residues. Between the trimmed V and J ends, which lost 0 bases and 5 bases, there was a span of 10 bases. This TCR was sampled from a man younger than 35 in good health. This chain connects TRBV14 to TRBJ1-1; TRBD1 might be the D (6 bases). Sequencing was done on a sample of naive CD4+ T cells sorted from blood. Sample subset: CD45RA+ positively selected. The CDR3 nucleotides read TGTGCCAGCAGCCAAGAAGGGGGTAGGACTGAAGCTTTCTTT. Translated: CASSQEGGRTEAFF.